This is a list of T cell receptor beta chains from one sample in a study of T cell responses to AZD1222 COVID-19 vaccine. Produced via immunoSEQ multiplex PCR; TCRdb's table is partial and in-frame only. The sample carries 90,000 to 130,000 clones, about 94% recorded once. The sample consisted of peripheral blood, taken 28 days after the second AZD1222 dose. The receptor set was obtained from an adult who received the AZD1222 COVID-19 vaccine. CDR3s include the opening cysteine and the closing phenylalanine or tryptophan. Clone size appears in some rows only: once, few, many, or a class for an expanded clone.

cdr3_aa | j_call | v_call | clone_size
CASSFNGGLAVYNEQFF | TRBJ2-1 | TRBV5-6 | .
CSVDGTDRGHGYTF | TRBJ1-2 | TRBV29-1 | .
CASTSSQGVTGELFF | TRBJ2-2 | TRBV5-1 | .
CASSLGIYSNQPQHF | TRBJ1-5 | TRBV7-2 | .
CASSQTRGGRETQYF | TRBJ2-5 | TRBV4-1 | .
CASSAGAGNQPQHF | TRBJ1-5 | TRBV6-4 | .
CASSSRPPRQGDTEAFF | TRBJ1-1 | TRBV5-5 | .
CASSSYILPEEETQYF | TRBJ2-5 | TRBV7-9 | .
CASSLGPPYTGELFF | TRBJ2-2 | TRBV11-3 | .
CASSSQINLNYGYTF | TRBJ1-2 | TRBV9 | .
CASSFSGVYGYTF | TRBJ1-2 | TRBV12-3/TRBV12-4 | .
CASSQAGYRNTIYF | TRBJ1-3 | TRBV3-1/TRBV3-2 | few
CASSQGASGSSEQYF | TRBJ2-7 | TRBV14 | .
CATSDRAYYGYTF | TRBJ1-2 | TRBV15 | .
CASSVGGGRTGELFF | TRBJ2-2 | TRBV9 | .
CASSDRTSGRVSYNEQFF | TRBJ2-1 | TRBV6-4 | .
CASRNGGRGNEQFF | TRBJ2-1 | TRBV6-6 | .
CASGLGGNLYGYTF | TRBJ1-2 | TRBV6-5 | .
CASIDNWSNEQFF | TRBJ2-1 | TRBV5-1 | .
CASRFTGAAHIRPQHF | TRBJ1-5 | TRBV5-8 | .